This T cell receptor beta chain comes out of a study of blood T cell repertoires in COVID-19. Ages ranged from about 18 to 89 years, with residence in about 24 US areas. In the original workflow: Using reference gene primer amplification, nucleated cell counts were estimated. The repertoire was sequenced with immunoSEQ multiplex PCR; TCRdb's copy has only in-frame clones and lacks some. V and J calls and clone size are copied from that table; D and trimming were computed from the DNA. The data show 160,000 or so clones, roughly 88% seen once. The CDR3 is made up of 15 amino acids. Trimming removed 4 bases from V and 4 bases from J; junction bases left unmatched: 9. Germline values: CDR1 KGHSH, CDR2 LQKENI.

The chain joins TRBV18 to TRBJ1-1; 7 nucleotides line up with TRBD1. Sequencing used PBMCs or T cells enriched from blood (not recorded which). This clonotype was obtained from a man in his forties or fifties who had recovered from COVID-19. The CDR3 region has the DNA TGTGCCAGCTCACTGGGACAGATCGGAAGCACTGAAGCTTTCTTT. It codes for CASSLGQIGSTEAFF.